This T cell receptor beta chain appears in the sequencing data of a study of T cells in Graves' hyperthyroidism and ophthalmopathy. Study-wide results and limits: Model output signaled ophthalmopathy a median approximately six months ahead of onset. Most clonotypes expanded in the thyroid (above 0.001) were also present in blood.

Any patient presenting with uncontrolled infection, other autoimmune disease, pregnancy or lactation was left out. From germline, CDR1 is MNHNS and CDR2 SASEGT. V dropped 5 bases and J dropped 4; count of bases not matched to a gene: 6. The CDR3 totals 15 residues. Researchers took RNA transcripts and amplified the TCR beta CDR3 regions from them. The TCR CDR3 first-round RT-PCR relied on the HTBI primer set. TCRdb recomputed calls from the multiplex PCR reads with MiXCR, one row per CDR3 protein. The profile shows some 550,000 distinct CDR3 sequences, less than 25% of them singletons. This clonotype was seen at least ten times. Its antigen is unknown.

Sequenced: blood. The clonotype comes from a man between 18 and 29 years old with Graves' hyperthyroidism. V usage is TRBV6-1 and J usage is TRBJ1-2; 11 nucleotides line up with TRBD1. CDR3 in DNA: TGTGCCAGCAGTCTCCAGGGACAGGGGGGCTATGGCTACACCTTC. Protein product: CASSLQGQGGYGYTF.